What follows are 19 T cell receptor beta chains derived from one specimen sequenced in a study of neurological immune-mediated disorders. Time point indicated: longitudinal time-point 1 (baseline). Using its own MiXCR run on the 5' RACE reads, TCRdb lists one record per CDR3 protein. This sample has tens of thousands of distinct CDR3 sequences, with over 8% found just once. The source material was PBMCs. These receptors originate from a woman in her thirties or forties in good health.

This clonotype was counted ten times or more. J is TRBJ2-3 and V is TRBV7-3; D not certain. V shed 4 bases and J shed 1 base, with 12 bases lying between them. The CDR3 is made up of 15 amino acids. Germline-derived CDR1 and CDR2 are SGHTA and FQGTGA. The DNA of the CDR3 is TGTGCCAGCAGCTACGAACGACGGGGCACAGATACGCAGTATTTT. Amino acid sequence: CASSYERRGTDTQYF.

Remarks on this clonotype: This may arise from a read error, as a much more abundant clone is one base away. V gene TRBV7-2 combines with J gene TRBJ2-7, with unresolved D. Trimming took 2 bases from V and 3 from J, leaving 5 bases between them. CDR1 and CDR2 from the germline V gene are SGHTA and FQGNSA. The CDR3 spans 12 residues. CDR3: CTSSLNLYEQYF. CDR3 sequence (DNA): TGTACCAGCAGCTTAAACCTCTACGAGCAGTACTTC. The full variable domain, in which reference TRBV7-2 and TRBJ2-7 provide the parts outside the CDR3, is GAGVSQSPSNKVTEKGKDVELRCDPISGHTALYWYRQSLGQGLEFLIYFQGNSAPDKSGLPSDRFSAERTGGSVSTLTIQRTQQEDSAVYLCTSSLNLYEQYFGPGTRLTVT.

This clonotype has ten or more counts. This chain joins TRBV7-2 and TRBJ2-7; D is possibly TRBD2 (6 bases). CDR3 length: 14 residues. V gave up 2 bases and J gave up 2 bases, with 10 bases separating them. Per the germline V gene, CDR1 is SGHTA and CDR2 is FQGNSA. CDR3 amino acids: CASSLIGGAYEQYF. In nucleotides, the CDR3 is TGTGCCAGCAGCTTAATCGGGGGAGCCTACGAGCAGTACTTC.

At least ten counts were recorded for this clonotype. The chain joins TRBV5-1 to TRBJ2-1; TRBD1 aligns across 7 bases. The germline V gene encodes CDR1 SGHRS and CDR2 YFSETQ. Trimming took 0 bases from V and 3 from J; bases not matched to a gene: 3. There are 15 residues in the CDR3. The CDR3 DNA is TGCGCCAGCAGCTTGGACAGGGGCGACTACAATGAGCAGTTCTTC. Translation: CASSLDRGDYNEQFF.

Comments on this clonotype: This sequence may be a read error, since a much larger clone differs from it by one base. This sequence joins TRBV20-1 and TRBJ2-7; the D gene could be TRBD1 or TRBD2 (5 bases each). The CDR3 consists of 14 residues. Trimming pared 8 bases from V and 0 bases from J, leaving 17 bases between. The germline gives CDR1 DFQATT, CDR2 SNEGSKA (reference sequence). The CDR3: CSSMPGRASYEQYF. DNA for the CDR3: TGCAGTTCTATGCCGGGACGGGCCTCCTACGAGCAGTACTTC.

This clonotype appeared many times. The V and J genes are TRBV7-3 and TRBJ2-1, with 7 bases fitting TRBD1. Losses at the gene ends were 5 bases for V and 0 bases for J; bases not matched to a gene: 7. The germline V gene encodes CDR1 SGHTA and CDR2 FQGTGA. This CDR3 contains 16 residues. CDR3 coding DNA: TGTGCCAGCAGCCCCTCAGGGGGTTTCTCCTACAATGAGCAGTTCTTC. Its protein product is CASSPSGGFSYNEQFF.

This clonotype was detected ten times or more. The V call is TRBV29-1, the J call TRBJ1-5, with D maybe TRBD1 (6 bases). Trimming left V 7 bases short and J 4 bases short, with 11 bases between. Germline CDR1 SQVTM, CDR2 ANQGSEA. The CDR3 length is 12 residues. The CDR3 nucleotides are TGCAGCGCGAACAGGGATAATCAGCCCCAGCATTTT. Amino acids: CSANRDNQPQHF.

This clonotype was seen repeatedly, ten times or more. The J gene is TRBJ2-1, the V gene TRBV5-1, with D perhaps matching TRBD2 (5 bases). CDR3 length: 13 amino acids. Germline V gene lookup returns CDR1 SGHRS and CDR2 YFSETQ. V was pared by 5 bases and J by 8 bases, with 14 bases between. CDR3: CASRDSDGHEQFF. CDR3 DNA sequence: TGCGCCAGCAGAGATAGCGACGGACATGAGCAGTTCTTC.

This clonotype was detected only a few times. The chain couples TRBV9 to TRBJ2-3, with a weak D call TRBD2 (5 bases). V was cut by 0 bases and J by 0 bases, with 11 bases left in between. CDR3 length equals 16 residues. Germline-derived CDR1 and CDR2 are SGDLS and YYNGEE. CDR3 sequence: CASSVGGARSTDTQYF. For the CDR3, the DNA is TGTGCCAGCAGCGTAGGGGGAGCCAGAAGCACAGATACGCAGTATTTT.

This clonotype has a count of ten or more. The chain carries TRBV27 and TRBJ1-4; tentative D call: TRBD1 (5 bases). Trimming pared 6 bases from V and 3 bases from J, leaving 11 bases between. Germline assignment: CDR1 MNHEY and CDR2 SMNVEV (reference sequence). The CDR3 length is 14 residues. CDR3 bases: TGTGCCAGCAGCAGCAGGGCGCCTAATGAAAAACTGTTTTTT. Translating it yields CASSSRAPNEKLFF.

This clonotype showed up many times. This chain links TRBV6-2 or TRBV6-3 with TRBJ1-4; TRBD1 might be the D (6 bases). The V and J ends lost 5 bases and 8 bases respectively, with 18 bases between them. CDR3 length: 15 amino acids. CDR1 and CDR2 from the germline V gene are MNHEY and SVGEGT. The CDR3 sequence is CASSRGTTGKEKLFF. The CDR3 DNA reads TGTGCCAGCAGTCGCGGGACCACAGGGAAAGAAAAACTGTTTTTT.

In this sample, this clonotype turned up many times. This sequence joins TRBV6-2 or TRBV6-3 and TRBJ2-1; 10 bases align to TRBD2. Germline V gives CDR1 MNHEY, CDR2 SVGEGT. This CDR3 is built from 16 residues. V trimming: 0 bases; J trimming: 7 bases; junction bases outside the gene matches: 6. CDR3 sequence: CASSYSASGSGNEQFF. CDR3 in DNA: TGTGCCAGCAGTTACTCAGCTAGCGGGAGCGGAAATGAGCAGTTCTTC.

This clonotype was observed at least ten times. V is TRBV12-3 or TRBV12-4 and J is TRBJ1-6, with unresolved D. CDR3 length equals 15 residues. V lost 0 bases to trimming and J lost 4 bases, with 7 bases between them. The CDR3 region is CASSLALNYNSPLHF. DNA for the CDR3: TGTGCCAGCAGTTTAGCGCTGAATTATAATTCACCCCTCCACTTT.

This clonotype was recorded many times. This chain links TRBV3-1 with TRBJ2-7, with D unclear. The CDR3 contains 14 residues. V was trimmed by 2 bases and J by 0 bases, leaving 8 bases between them. CDR1 and CDR2 from the germline V gene are LGHDT and YNNKEL (reference sequence). CDR3 amino acids: CASSQTLGSYEQYF. CDR3 nucleotide sequence: TGTGCCAGCAGCCAAACATTGGGCTCCTACGAGCAGTACTTC.

This clonotype showed up many times. The chain carries TRBV27 and TRBJ1-1; D remains unclear. CDR3 length equals 12 residues. Per germline, CDR1 MNHEY and CDR2 SMNVEV (reference sequence). The V and J ends lost 5 bases and 4 bases respectively, with 8 bases between them. DNA for the CDR3: TGTGCCAGCAGTGAAGGGAGCACTGAAGCTTTCTTT. Translated: CASSEGSTEAFF.

This clonotype has at least ten counts. V and J are TRBV7-8 and TRBJ2-3; the D is unclear. The V end lost 6 bases, the J end lost 0 bases, and 16 bases lay between the germline ends. Germline V gene data show CDR1 as SGHVS and CDR2 as FQNEAQ. The CDR3 has 16 residues. Here the CDR3 DNA reads TGTGCCAGCAGTTTTACGGAGACACATAGCACAGATACGCAGTATTTT. Encoded protein: CASSFTETHSTDTQYF.

This clonotype came up a few times. The chain has TRBV18 and TRBJ2-5; 11 bases are shared with TRBD1. The V and J ends lost 3 bases and 2 bases, in that order; junction bases with no gene match: 2. Germline CDR1 and CDR2: KGHSH and LQKENI. CDR3 length equals 15 residues. CDR3 sequence reads: CASSPDRGLQETQYF. The DNA of the CDR3 is TGTGCCAGCTCACCGGACAGGGGGCTGCAAGAGACCCAGTACTTC.

Details on this clonotype: Given a much more abundant clone one base away, this may be a read error. The chain is built from TRBV29-1 and TRBJ1-1; no clear D gene. Germline lookup yields CDR1 SQVTM and CDR2 ANQGSEA. The V and J ends lost 5 bases and 1 base respectively, with 8 bases between them. The CDR3 covers 12 residues. CDR3 amino acids: CSVLRANTEAFF. CDR3 DNA: TGCAGCGTTCTCCGGGCGAACACTGAAGCTTTCTTT.

This clonotype was recorded at least ten times. V is TRBV15 and J is TRBJ2-1, with TRBD2 identical over 9 bases. The CDR3 has 14 amino acids. Germline V lookup: CDR1 LNHNV, CDR2 YYDKDF (reference sequence). J was trimmed by 9 bases and V by 4 bases; bases with no gene match: 7. In nucleotides, the CDR3 is TGTGCCACCAGCAAACCAGCGGGGGGCAGTGAGCAGTTCTTC. Its translation: CATSKPAGGSEQFF.